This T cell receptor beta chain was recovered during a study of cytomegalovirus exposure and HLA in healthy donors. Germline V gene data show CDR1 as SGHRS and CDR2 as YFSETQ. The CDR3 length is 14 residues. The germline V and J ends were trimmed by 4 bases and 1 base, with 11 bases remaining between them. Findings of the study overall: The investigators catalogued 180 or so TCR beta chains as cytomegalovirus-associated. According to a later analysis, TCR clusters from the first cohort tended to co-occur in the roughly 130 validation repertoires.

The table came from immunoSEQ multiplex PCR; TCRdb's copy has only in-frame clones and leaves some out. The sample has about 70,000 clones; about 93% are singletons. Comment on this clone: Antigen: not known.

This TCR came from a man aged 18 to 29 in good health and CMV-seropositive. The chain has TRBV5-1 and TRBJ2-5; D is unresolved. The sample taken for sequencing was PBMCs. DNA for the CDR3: TGCGCCAGCAGCGCACGGAGTACCCAAGAGACCCAGTACTTC. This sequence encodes CASSARSTQETQYF.